Listed here are 13 T cell receptor beta chains from one sample, sequenced in a study of control samples from healthy donors and cancer patients. Here immunoSEQ multiplex PCR was the method, and the copy in TCRdb shows in-frame clones only, minus some. The table includes just under 100,000 clones, over 85% detected once. Sequenced input: blood. These receptors originate from a man aged 18-30 years in good health.

J is TRBJ1-2 and V is TRBV4-3; D gene uncertain. The germline V and J ends were trimmed by 0 bases and 1 base, with 9 bases remaining between them. Germline lookup yields CDR1 LGHNA and CDR2 YSLEER. The CDR3 covers 15 residues. In DNA form, the CDR3 reads TGCGCCAGCAGCCAAGAGCGGAGTTATAACTATGGCTACACCTTC. Protein: CASSQERSYNYGYTF.

The chain uses TRBV4-2 and TRBJ1-1, with 8 bases matching TRBD1. The length of the CDR3 is 15 residues. Looked up from germline, CDR1 is LGHNA and CDR2 is YNFKEQ. With 3 bases clipped from V and 1 base from J, the junction kept 4 bases outside the gene matches. The CDR3, as DNA: TGTGCCAGCAGCCAGAAACAGGGGGAGAACACTGAAGCTTTCTTT. Translated, it gives CASSQKQGENTEAFF.

V usage is TRBV5-1 and J usage is TRBJ2-2; 10 bases line up with TRBD1. CDR1 SGHRS and CDR2 YFSETQ come from the germline V gene. J lost 3 bases, V lost 5 bases, and 10 bases had no gene match. There are 17 residues in the CDR3. CDR3: CASRSDRGPGYTGELFF. The CDR3 DNA sequence: TGCGCCAGCAGATCCGACAGGGGGCCGGGGTACACCGGGGAGCTGTTTTTT.

The table lists this clone with a few counts. The chain joins TRBV10-3 to TRBJ2-7; weak D call: TRBD2 (6 bases). V lost 6 bases and J lost 7, with 16 bases in between. Germline-derived CDR1 and CDR2 are ENHRY and SYGVKD. CDR3 length: 13 residues. CDR3 loop: CAIRDAGLQEQYF. CDR3 sequence (DNA): TGTGCCATCAGGGACGCGGGACTCCAGGAGCAGTACTTC.

This rearrangement joins TRBV27 to TRBJ1-6; 7 nucleotides match TRBD1. The CDR3 is 18 amino acids. In germline, CDR1 is MNHEY, CDR2 SMNVEV (reference sequence). Unmatched junction bases numbered 13, after V lost 3 bases and J lost 5 bases. Here the CDR3 DNA reads TGTGCCAGCAGTTTGACCCCCCGTTACAGGGGCCATAATTCACCCCTCCACTTT. This encodes CASSLTPRYRGHNSPLHF.

The rearrangement joins TRBV2 to TRBJ2-2; a possible D gene is TRBD1 (6 bases). In germline, CDR1 is SNHLY, CDR2 FYNNEI. Trimming removed 10 bases at V and 2 bases at J, with 17 bases between. This CDR3 spans 15 amino acids. The CDR3 DNA follows: TGTGCCAATAGACAGGACTTGTCCAACACCGGGGAGCTGTTTTTT. Amino acid sequence: CANRQDLSNTGELFF.

The rearrangement joins TRBV7-9 to TRBJ2-7, with 9 bases identical to TRBD1. Germline CDR1 reads SEHNR; CDR2 reads FQNEAQ (reference sequence). This CDR3 is 15 amino acids long. V shed 1 base, J shed 4 bases, and the junction held 5 bases outside the gene matches. The CDR3 here is CASSLVLGTGYEQYF. The CDR3 DNA is TGTGCCAGCAGCTTAGTTTTAGGGACAGGGTACGAGCAGTACTTC.

This clone was detected only a few times. The V call is TRBV7-9, the J call TRBJ2-3; possibly TRBD2 for D (5 bases). This CDR3 is 15 amino acids long. V was cut by 3 bases and J by 5 bases, with 15 bases left in between. Germline CDR1 is SEHNR and CDR2 is FQNEAQ (reference sequence). This CDR3 is CASSFGMEDGDTQYF. The CDR3 coding sequence is TGTGCCAGCAGCTTCGGTATGGAGGATGGAGATACGCAGTATTTT.

The V and J genes are TRBV4-3 and TRBJ2-2; 11 bases map to TRBD2. The CDR3 length is 15 residues. Trimming removed 4 bases from V and 6 bases from J; junction bases left unmatched: 4. CDR1 and CDR2 (germline): LGHNA, YSLEER. CDR3 loop: CASSPLAGDAGELFF. CDR3 coding DNA: TGCGCCAGCAGCCCACTAGCGGGAGACGCCGGGGAGCTGTTTTTT.

This clone was detected only a few times. This chain joins TRBV5-4 and TRBJ2-2; 10 bases line up with TRBD2. The CDR3 is 16 amino acids. Germline CDR1 SGHNT, CDR2 YYREEE (reference sequence). V shed 3 bases and J 5 bases; nucleotides not matched to a gene: 7. The CDR3 bases are TGTGCCAGCAGCTGGCTAGCGGGAGCTTTTACCGGGGAGCTGTTTTTT. The encoded protein is CASSWLAGAFTGELFF.

The chain joins TRBV4-1 to TRBJ2-3; TRBD2 matches at 7 bases. The CDR3 runs 16 residues. Losses at the gene ends were 0 bases for V and 2 bases for J; bases not matched to a gene: 5. The germline CDR1 and CDR2 sequences are MGHRA and YSYEKL. Written as DNA, the CDR3 is TGCGCCAGCAGCCAAGATGGGAGCGGGAACACAGATACGCAGTATTTT. It specifies CASSQDGSGNTDTQYF.

The chain employs TRBV9 and TRBJ1-1, with D perhaps TRBD1 (5 bases). V was shortened by 2 bases and J by 7 bases, with 18 bases between the two germline ends. The CDR3 extends over 15 amino acids. Germline V gene data show CDR1 as SGDLS and CDR2 as YYNGEE. The CDR3 protein is CASSVNGGEVIEAFF. The CDR3 DNA follows: TGTGCCAGCAGCGTCAACGGAGGGGAAGTAATTGAAGCTTTCTTT.

This chain joins TRBV9 and TRBJ1-1; 10 nucleotides agree with TRBD1. Per germline, CDR1 SGDLS and CDR2 YYNGEE. Trimming cost V 4 bases and J 5 bases; bases outside gene matches: 8. The CDR3 has 15 amino acids. DNA for the CDR3: TGTGCCAGCAGCAGGGCCGGACAGGGGGTTACTGAAGCTTTCTTT. This gives the protein CASSRAGQGVTEAFF.